This paragraph covers one TCR beta chain sequence. Here immunoSEQ multiplex PCR was the method, and the copy in TCRdb shows in-frame clones only, minus some. This table holds hundreds of thousands of clones, 95% to 97% found once. Unmatched junction bases numbered 13, after V lost 5 bases and J lost 9 bases. CDR3 length: 15 amino acids. Germline values: CDR1 MDHEN, CDR2 SYDVKM. This specimen comes from a study of shared clonotypes between healthy human individuals. Sequenced input: naive CD4+ T cells sorted from blood. Documented subset: CD45RA+ positively selected. V is TRBV28 and J is TRBJ2-7; 10 nucleotides align to TRBD1. The origin of this receptor is a young woman in good health. CDR3 region: CASSLTGQGMRGQYF. The CDR3 DNA reads TGTGCCAGCAGTCTAACGGGACAGGGGATGAGGGGGCAGTACTTC.